The clone carrying this T cell receptor (beta chain) was observed a handful of times. Its cognate antigen is unknown. The record originates from a study of T cells after yellow fever vaccination. Study-wide points: Subsequent booster samples again held most clones from primary vaccination (under 98% CD4, 85% to 90% CD8).

Unmatched junction bases numbered 16, after V lost 0 bases and J lost 2 bases. Per the germline V gene, CDR1 is SGDLS and CDR2 is YYNGEE. This CDR3 has 19 amino acids. Via MiXCR, TCRdb re-called the 5' RACE reads, giving one row per CDR3 protein. In the table there are 300,000 to 400,000 distinct CDR3 sequences, around 6.4% of which are singletons. This sequence was found in a man aged 25 to 40 who received the YFV17D yellow fever vaccine. This chain links TRBV9 with TRBJ1-2; 7 nucleotides line up with TRBD1. The sequenced sample was PBMCs, obtained 5 days after the yellow fever booster vaccination. The CDR3 DNA reads as TGTGCCAGCAGCGTAGAGGATGGTCGAAGGGACAGCCTAAACTATGGCTACACCTTC. Protein product: CASSVEDGRRDSLNYGYTF.